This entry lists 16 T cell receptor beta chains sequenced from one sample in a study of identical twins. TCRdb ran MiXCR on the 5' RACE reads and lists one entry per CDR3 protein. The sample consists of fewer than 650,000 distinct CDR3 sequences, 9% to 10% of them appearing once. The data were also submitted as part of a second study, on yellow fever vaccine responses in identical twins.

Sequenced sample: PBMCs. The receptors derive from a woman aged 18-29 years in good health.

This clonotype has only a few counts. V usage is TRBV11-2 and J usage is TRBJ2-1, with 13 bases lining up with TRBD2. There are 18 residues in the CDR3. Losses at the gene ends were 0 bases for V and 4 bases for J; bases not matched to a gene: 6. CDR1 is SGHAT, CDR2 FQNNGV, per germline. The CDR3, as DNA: TGTGCCAGCAGCTTAGATCTGGGGACTAGCGGGACATACAATGAGCAGTTCTTC. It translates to CASSLDLGTSGTYNEQFF.

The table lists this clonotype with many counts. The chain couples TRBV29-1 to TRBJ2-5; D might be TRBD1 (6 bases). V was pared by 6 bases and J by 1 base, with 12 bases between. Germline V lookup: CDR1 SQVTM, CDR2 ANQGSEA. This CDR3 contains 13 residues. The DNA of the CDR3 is TGCAGCGTCCCTAAGACAGGCCAAGAGACCCAGTACTTC. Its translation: CSVPKTGQETQYF.

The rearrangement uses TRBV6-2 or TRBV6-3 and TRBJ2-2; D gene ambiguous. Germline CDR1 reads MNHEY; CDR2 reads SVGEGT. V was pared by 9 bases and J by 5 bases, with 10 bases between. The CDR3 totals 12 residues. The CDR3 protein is CASTSYTGELFF. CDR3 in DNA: TGTGCCAGTACCAGCTATACCGGGGAGCTGTTTTTT.

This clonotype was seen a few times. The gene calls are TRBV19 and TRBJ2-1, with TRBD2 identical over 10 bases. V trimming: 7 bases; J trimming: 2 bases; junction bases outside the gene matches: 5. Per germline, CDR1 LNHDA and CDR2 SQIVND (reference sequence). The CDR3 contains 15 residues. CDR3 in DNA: TGTGCCAGTACCACCGGGACTAGCGCCTACAATGAGCAGTTCTTC. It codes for CASTTGTSAYNEQFF.

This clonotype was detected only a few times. The CDR3 loop is CASSLEVGGKNTEAFF. Written as DNA, the CDR3 is TGTGCCAGCAGCTTAGAAGTGGGTGGGAAAAACACTGAAGCTTTCTTT. This chain joins TRBV7-9 and TRBJ1-1; no reliable D call. Trimming removed 1 base from V and 2 bases from J, with 14 bases in between. The CDR3 has 16 amino acids. Looked up from germline, CDR1 is SEHNR and CDR2 is FQNEAQ (reference sequence).

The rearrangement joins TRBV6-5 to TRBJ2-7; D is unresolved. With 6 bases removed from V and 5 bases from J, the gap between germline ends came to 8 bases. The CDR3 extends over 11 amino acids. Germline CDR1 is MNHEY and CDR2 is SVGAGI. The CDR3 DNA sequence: TGTGCCAGCAGCGATGGCCACGAGCAGTACTTC. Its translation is CASSDGHEQYF.

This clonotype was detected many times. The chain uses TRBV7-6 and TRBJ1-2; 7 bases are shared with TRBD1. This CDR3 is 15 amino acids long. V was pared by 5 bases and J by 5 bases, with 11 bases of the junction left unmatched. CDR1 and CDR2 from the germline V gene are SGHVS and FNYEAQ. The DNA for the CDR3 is TGTGCCAGCAGCCCCGAATCGGGACAGACTTATGGCTACACCTTC. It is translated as CASSPESGQTYGYTF.

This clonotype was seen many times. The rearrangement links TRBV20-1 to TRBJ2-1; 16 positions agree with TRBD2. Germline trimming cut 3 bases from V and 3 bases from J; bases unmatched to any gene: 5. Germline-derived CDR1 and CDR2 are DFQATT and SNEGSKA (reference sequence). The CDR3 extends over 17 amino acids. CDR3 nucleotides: TGCAGTGCTAGGGGGACTAGCGGGGGGGCGATCTACAATGAGCAGTTCTTC. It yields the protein CSARGTSGGAIYNEQFF.

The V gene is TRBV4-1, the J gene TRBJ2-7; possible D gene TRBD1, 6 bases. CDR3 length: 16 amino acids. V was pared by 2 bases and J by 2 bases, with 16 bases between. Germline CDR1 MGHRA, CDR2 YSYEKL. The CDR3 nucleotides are TGCGCCAGCAGCCAACTCACCGGGACATTCCCCTACGAGCAGTACTTC. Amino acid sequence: CASSQLTGTFPYEQYF.

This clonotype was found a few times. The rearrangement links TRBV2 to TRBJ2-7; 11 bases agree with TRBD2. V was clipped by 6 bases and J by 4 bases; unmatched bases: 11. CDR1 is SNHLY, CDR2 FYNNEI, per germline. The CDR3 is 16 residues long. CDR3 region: CASSLISLAGGYEQYF. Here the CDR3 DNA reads TGTGCCAGCAGCCTTATCTCGCTAGCGGGGGGATACGAGCAGTACTTC.

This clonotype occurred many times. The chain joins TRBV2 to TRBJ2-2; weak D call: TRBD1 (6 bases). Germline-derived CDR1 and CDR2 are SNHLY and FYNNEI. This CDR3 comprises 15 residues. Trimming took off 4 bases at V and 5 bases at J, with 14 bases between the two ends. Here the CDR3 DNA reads TGTGCCAGCAGTGGGCACTTAAGGGGGACCGGGGAGCTGTTTTTT. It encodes CASSGHLRGTGELFF.

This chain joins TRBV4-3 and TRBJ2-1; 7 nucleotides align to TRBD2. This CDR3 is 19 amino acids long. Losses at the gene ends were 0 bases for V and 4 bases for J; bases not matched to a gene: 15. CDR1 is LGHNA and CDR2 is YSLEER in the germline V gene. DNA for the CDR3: TGCGCCAGCAGCCAAGATTCACCCCGGGTGGGAGGGCTTTACAATGAGCAGTTCTTC. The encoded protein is CASSQDSPRVGGLYNEQFF.

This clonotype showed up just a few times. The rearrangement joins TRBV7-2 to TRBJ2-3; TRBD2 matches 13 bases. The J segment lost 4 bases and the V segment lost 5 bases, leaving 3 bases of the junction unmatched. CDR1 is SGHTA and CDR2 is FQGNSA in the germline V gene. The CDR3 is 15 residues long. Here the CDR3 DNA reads TGTGCCAGCAGCCGAGGACTAGCGGGGGCAGATACGCAGTATTTT. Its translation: CASSRGLAGADTQYF.

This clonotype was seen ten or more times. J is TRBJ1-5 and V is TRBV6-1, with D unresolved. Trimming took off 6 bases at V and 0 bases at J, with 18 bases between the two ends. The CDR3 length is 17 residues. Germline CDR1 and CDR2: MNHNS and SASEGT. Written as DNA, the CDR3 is TGTGCCAGCAGCAACCAAGGGATTCATTATAGCAATCAGCCCCAGCATTTT. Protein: CASSNQGIHYSNQPQHF.

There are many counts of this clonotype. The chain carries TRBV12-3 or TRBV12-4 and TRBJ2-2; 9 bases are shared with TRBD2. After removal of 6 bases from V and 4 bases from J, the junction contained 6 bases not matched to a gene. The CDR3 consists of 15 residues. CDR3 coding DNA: TGTGCCAGCAGCCCAGAGCGGGGGGCCACCGGGGAGCTGTTTTTT. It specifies CASSPERGATGELFF.

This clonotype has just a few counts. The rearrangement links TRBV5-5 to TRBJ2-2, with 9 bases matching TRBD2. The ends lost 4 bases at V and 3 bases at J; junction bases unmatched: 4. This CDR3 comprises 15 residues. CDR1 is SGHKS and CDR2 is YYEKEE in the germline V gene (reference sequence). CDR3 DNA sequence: TGTGCCAGCAGCGCCCGACTAGCGGACACCGGGGAGCTGTTTTTT. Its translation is CASSARLADTGELFF.